The rows below give T cell receptor beta chains drawn from one sample of a study of T cells after yellow fever vaccination. TCRdb processed the 5' RACE reads anew with MiXCR; each CDR3 protein has one entry. The sample includes about 260,000 distinct CDR3 sequences, roughly 5% of them seen just once. The input for sequencing was CD4+ T cells sorted from PBMCs, taken on the day of the yellow fever booster vaccination. The receptors come from a man between 18 and 29 years old who received the YFV17D yellow fever vaccine. Both conserved end residues are part of each CDR3. A D gene is named only where the DNA matches it firmly. Part of the rows lack a size; the others show once, few, many or a class for expanded clones.

clone size: many
D gene: NA
V gene: TRBV20-1
CDR3 length: 13
J gene: TRBJ2-6
CDR3 DNA: TGCAGTGCCGCTACCCCTGGGGCCAACGTCCTGACTTTC
CDR3 protein: CSAATPGANVLTF

clone size: NA
D gene: TRBD2
V gene: TRBV18
CDR3 length: 16
J gene: TRBJ2-5
CDR3 DNA: TGTGCCAGCTCACCAACCGGAGCGGGGAAGGTCGGGACCCAGTACTTC
CDR3 protein: CASSPTGAGKVGTQYF

clone size: NA
D gene: NA
V gene: TRBV4-1
CDR3 length: 16
J gene: TRBJ2-2
CDR3 DNA: TGCGCCAGCAGCCAAGAAATCGGTGGGGGCACCGGGGAGCTGTTTTTT
CDR3 protein: CASSQEIGGGTGELFF

clone size: NA
D gene: NA
V gene: TRBV5-4
CDR3 length: 15
J gene: TRBJ1-1
CDR3 DNA: TGTGCCAGCAGCGGGCCGGGACTTACGAACACTGAAGCTTTCTTT
CDR3 protein: CASSGPGLTNTEAFF

clone size: many
D gene: NA
V gene: TRBV18
CDR3 length: 17
J gene: TRBJ2-1
CDR3 DNA: TGTGCCAGCTCACCGACGTCAATGGGGAAGATAGCCAATGAGCAGTTCTTC
CDR3 protein: CASSPTSMGKIANEQFF

clone size: NA
D gene: NA
V gene: TRBV29-1
CDR3 length: 14
J gene: TRBJ2-5
CDR3 DNA: TGCAGCGTCGTCTTAGGGGACGGCCGTGGGACCCAGTACTTC
CDR3 protein: CSVVLGDGRGTQYF

clone size: many
D gene: TRBD1
V gene: TRBV6-5
CDR3 length: 16
J gene: TRBJ1-4
CDR3 DNA: TGTGCCAGCAGACTGACAGGGAGGGGGGGGAATGAAAAACTGTTTTTT
CDR3 protein: CASRLTGRGGNEKLFF

clone size: NA
D gene: TRBD1
V gene: TRBV20-1
CDR3 length: 14
J gene: TRBJ1-3
CDR3 DNA: TGCAGTGCTCCCGCAGGGGGACTCGGAAACACCATATATTTT
CDR3 protein: CSAPAGGLGNTIYF

clone size: NA
D gene: NA
V gene: TRBV18
CDR3 length: 16
J gene: TRBJ2-4
CDR3 DNA: TGTGCCAGCTCACCACCGAGGGATCTAGCCAAAAACATTCAGTACTTC
CDR3 protein: CASSPPRDLAKNIQYF

clone size: many
D gene: NA
V gene: TRBV4-3
CDR3 length: 18
J gene: TRBJ1-6
CDR3 DNA: TGCGCCAGCAGCCCAAGGACGGGGCCCAGGGGAGGGAATTCACCCCTCCACTTT
CDR3 protein: CASSPRTGPRGGNSPLHF

clone size: few
D gene: TRBD2
V gene: TRBV4-3
CDR3 length: 15
J gene: TRBJ2-1
CDR3 DNA: TGCGCCAGCAGCCAACTAGCGGGGGGATGGAATGAGCAGTTCTTC
CDR3 protein: CASSQLAGGWNEQFF

clone size: few
D gene: NA
V gene: TRBV6-4
CDR3 length: 14
J gene: TRBJ1-2
CDR3 DNA: TGTGCCAGCAGTGATAGCCCGGGGGCTCCCGGCTACACCTTC
CDR3 protein: CASSDSPGAPGYTF

clone size: few
D gene: TRBD2
V gene: TRBV4-2
CDR3 length: 17
J gene: TRBJ2-3
CDR3 DNA: TGTGCCAGCAGCCAAGAACTAGCGGGGGGGCCAGGATATACGCAGTATTTT
CDR3 protein: CASSQELAGGPGYTQYF

clone size: NA
D gene: TRBD1
V gene: TRBV25-1
CDR3 length: 13
J gene: TRBJ1-2
CDR3 DNA: TGTGCCAGCAGGGGCAGGGGGCTGGATGGCTACACCTTC
CDR3 protein: CASRGRGLDGYTF

clone size: few
D gene: TRBD2
V gene: TRBV9
CDR3 length: 15
J gene: TRBJ2-1
CDR3 DNA: TGTGCCAGCAGCGTAGGGGCGGGGGTACTCTATGAGCAGTTCTTC
CDR3 protein: CASSVGAGVLYEQFF

clone size: few
D gene: NA
V gene: TRBV4-1
CDR3 length: 13
J gene: TRBJ2-5
CDR3 DNA: TGCGCCAGCAGCCAATGGAGGTGGGAGACCCAGTACTTC
CDR3 protein: CASSQWRWETQYF

clone size: NA
D gene: NA
V gene: TRBV20-1
CDR3 length: 14
J gene: TRBJ1-4
CDR3 DNA: TGCAGTGCCCACCCTCCCCCAACTAATGAAAAACTGTTTTTT
CDR3 protein: CSAHPPPTNEKLFF

clone size: many
D gene: NA
V gene: TRBV7-9
CDR3 length: 14
J gene: TRBJ2-3
CDR3 DNA: TGTGCCAGCAGCTTAATCGATCGTACAGATACGCAGTATTTT
CDR3 protein: CASSLIDRTDTQYF

clone size: NA
D gene: NA
V gene: TRBV6-6
CDR3 length: 12
J gene: TRBJ1-3
CDR3 DNA: TGTGCCAGCTGTAAACGTGGAAACACCATATATTTT
CDR3 protein: CASCKRGNTIYF

clone size: many
D gene: NA
V gene: TRBV4-1
CDR3 length: 15
J gene: TRBJ2-2
CDR3 DNA: TGCGCCAGCAGCCTTGAGGGGAACCCTACCGGGGAGCTGTTTTTT
CDR3 protein: CASSLEGNPTGELFF

clone size: few
D gene: NA
V gene: TRBV5-1
CDR3 length: 14
J gene: TRBJ1-1
CDR3 DNA: TGCGCCAGCAGCTTGAGGCGAAGGGACACTGAAGCTTTCTTT
CDR3 protein: CASSLRRRDTEAFF

clone size: NA
D gene: NA
V gene: TRBV3-1
CDR3 length: 13
J gene: TRBJ1-4
CDR3 DNA: TGTGCCAGCAGCCAAGAACTGAGTGAAAAACTGTTTTTT
CDR3 protein: CASSQELSEKLFF

clone size: few
D gene: NA
V gene: TRBV10-3
CDR3 length: 10
J gene: TRBJ2-5
CDR3 DNA: TGTGCCATTGGGGACGAGACCCAGTACTTC
CDR3 protein: CAIGDETQYF

clone size: many
D gene: TRBD2
V gene: TRBV5-1
CDR3 length: 16
J gene: TRBJ2-3
CDR3 DNA: TGCGCCAGCAGCTTGTTTCTAGCGGGGGCCGAAGATACGCAGTATTTT
CDR3 protein: CASSLFLAGAEDTQYF

clone size: many
D gene: NA
V gene: TRBV4-3
CDR3 length: 15
J gene: TRBJ2-5
CDR3 DNA: TGCGCCAGCAGCCAAGATGTCAAGGTGTTGGAGACCCAGTACTTC
CDR3 protein: CASSQDVKVLETQYF

clone size: NA
D gene: TRBD1
V gene: TRBV7-3
CDR3 length: 16
J gene: TRBJ2-5
CDR3 DNA: TGTGCCAGCAGCCGAGCCCGGGACAGGGATCAAGAGACCCAGTACTTC
CDR3 protein: CASSRARDRDQETQYF

clone size: few
D gene: NA
V gene: TRBV7-2
CDR3 length: 14
J gene: TRBJ2-2
CDR3 DNA: TGTGCCAGCAGCTTAGCCGGTTTGGGTGGGGAGCTGTTTTTT
CDR3 protein: CASSLAGLGGELFF

clone size: few
D gene: NA
V gene: TRBV18
CDR3 length: 14
J gene: TRBJ1-1
CDR3 DNA: TGTGCCAGCTCACCAGAGTTTGTGAGCACTGAAGCTTTCTTT
CDR3 protein: CASSPEFVSTEAFF

clone size: NA
D gene: TRBD1
V gene: TRBV5-1
CDR3 length: 14
J gene: TRBJ2-2
CDR3 DNA: TGCGCCAGCGGGACAGGGTTTGACACCGGGGAGCTGTTTTTT
CDR3 protein: CASGTGFDTGELFF

clone size: many
D gene: NA
V gene: TRBV12-3/TRBV12-4
CDR3 length: 12
J gene: TRBJ2-2
CDR3 DNA: TGTGCCAGCAGTCGGCGCGATGGGGAGCTGTTTTTT
CDR3 protein: CASSRRDGELFF

clone size: few
D gene: NA
V gene: TRBV2
CDR3 length: 13
J gene: TRBJ1-1
CDR3 DNA: TGTGCCAGCCCCGGGACATCGAACACTGAAGCTTTCTTT
CDR3 protein: CASPGTSNTEAFF

clone size: many
D gene: NA
V gene: TRBV7-6
CDR3 length: 15
J gene: TRBJ2-2
CDR3 DNA: TGTGCCAGCAGCGTAAGGACCCGGGGCACCGGGGAGCTGTTTTTT
CDR3 protein: CASSVRTRGTGELFF